This T cell receptor (beta chain) is drawn from a study of blood T cell repertoires in COVID-19. Germline V gene sequence: CDR1 LGHDT, CDR2 YNNKEL (reference sequence). The CDR3 consists of 14 residues. The V end was cut by 8 bases, the J end by 4 bases, with 17 bases between. As processed by the authors: Reference gene primers were amplified, and this amplification served to estimate nucleated cell counts. Profiled with immunoSEQ multiplex PCR; TCRdb holds only in-frame clones, not every one. D and trimming come from the DNA, and the V and J calls and clone size come from that table. The table has hundreds of thousands of clones, around 87% seen once. Cohorts were determined from participant-reported clinical history.

The rearrangement joins TRBV3-1 (or the pseudogene TRBV3-2) to TRBJ1-2; D remains unclear. Sequencing used PBMCs or T cells enriched from blood (not recorded which). This clonotype was obtained from a woman in her fifties or sixties who had recovered from COVID-19. The DNA for the CDR3 is TGTGCCAGCTCCCTTCTCAGCGAAGCCTATGGCTACACCTTC. This sequence encodes CASSLLSEAYGYTF.